Following are 27 T cell receptor beta chains from one sample sequenced in a study of PD-1 blockade in classical Hodgkin lymphoma. Using immunoSEQ multiplex PCR, the repertoire was profiled, and TCRdb retains in-frame clones only, with some absent. The table includes approximately 7,400 clones, about 80% detected once. Each of the patients experienced relapse following autologous stem cell transplantation, and their brentuximab vedotin exposure differed. This sample comprised peripheral blood mononuclear cells (PBMCs), obtained at baseline. The receptors were sampled from a human donor with classical Hodgkin lymphoma.

The V and J genes are TRBV6-1 and TRBJ1-2, with D tentatively TRBD1 (5 bases). Between the trimmed V and J ends, which lost 2 bases and 4 bases, there was a span of 11 bases. From germline, CDR1 is MNHNS and CDR2 SASEGT. The CDR3 contains 14 residues. The CDR3 sequence: CASSEPGRFYGYTF. CDR3 bases: TGTGCCAGCAGTGAACCGGGACGTTTCTATGGCTACACCTTC.

The J gene is TRBJ2-5, the V gene TRBV25-1; possible D gene TRBD2, 7 bases. V was trimmed by 4 bases and J by 7 bases, leaving 16 bases between them. The CDR3 totals 14 residues. Per the germline V gene, CDR1 is MGHDK and CDR2 is SYGVNS. In nucleotides, the CDR3 is TGTGCCAGCAGTGGGAGTGGGGGGGCGGGGACCCAGTACTTC. Protein: CASSGSGGAGTQYF.

This clone was seen only once. The rearrangement uses TRBV5-5 and TRBJ2-7; TRBD2 might be the D (5 bases). CDR3 length: 17 amino acids. V was cut by 6 bases and J by 0 bases, with 22 bases left in between. Germline CDR1 and CDR2: SGHKS and YYEKEE (reference sequence). CDR3: CASTVEVLGVRSYEQYF. CDR3 in DNA: TGTGCCAGCACCGTGGAGGTTTTGGGAGTACGCTCCTACGAGCAGTACTTC.

The V and J genes are TRBV19 and TRBJ2-1; 10 nucleotides agree with TRBD1. The V and J ends lost 6 bases and 7 bases, in that order; junction bases with no gene match: 3. The CDR3 sequence is 13 residues long. Per the germline V gene, CDR1 is LNHDA and CDR2 is SQIVND (reference sequence). In DNA form, the CDR3 reads TGTGCCAGTAGGGGACAGGGGACAAATGAGCAGTTCTTC. Translated, it gives CASRGQGTNEQFF.

This chain joins TRBV2 and TRBJ1-5; D is unclear. There are 15 residues in the CDR3. Germline lookup yields CDR1 SNHLY and CDR2 FYNNEI. The germline V and J ends were trimmed by 2 bases and 0 bases, with 8 bases remaining between them. The CDR3: CASSEYSYSNQPQHF. In DNA, the CDR3 is TGTGCCAGCAGTGAATACAGTTATAGCAATCAGCCCCAGCATTTT. The full variable domain, rest sourced from reference TRBV2 and TRBJ1-5, is EPEVTQTPSHQVTQMGQEVILRCVPISNHLYFYWYRQILGQKVEFLVSFYNNEISEKSEIFDDQFSVERPDGSNFTLKIRSTKLEDSAMYFCASSEYSYSNQPQHFGDGTRLSIL.

The chain couples TRBV6-6 to TRBJ2-1; tentatively, D is TRBD2 (5 bases). Looked up from germline, CDR1 is MNHNY and CDR2 is SVGAGI (reference sequence). Trimming cost V 3 bases and J 3 bases, with 12 bases left between them. This CDR3 is built from 15 residues. CDR3 loop: CASSYRRESYNEQFF. Written as DNA, the CDR3 is TGTGCCAGCAGTTATAGAAGGGAGAGCTACAATGAGCAGTTCTTC.

The chain combines TRBV5-5 with TRBJ1-3, with TRBD1 identical over 7 bases. The CDR3 runs 16 residues. The germline gives CDR1 SGHKS, CDR2 YYEKEE (reference sequence). Losses at the gene ends were 4 bases for V and 4 bases for J; bases not matched to a gene: 11. The CDR3 protein is CASSHDWGQSGNTIYF. The CDR3 DNA reads TGTGCCAGCAGCCACGACTGGGGACAGAGCGGAAACACCATATATTTT. Looking up the rest from reference TRBV5-5 and TRBJ1-3 gives the full variable domain: DAGVTQSPTHLIKTRGQQVTLRCSPISGHKSVSWYQQVLGQGPQFIFQYYEKEERGRGNFPDRFSARQFPNYSSELNVNALLLGDSALYLCASSHDWGQSGNTIYFGEGSWLTVV.

The table lists this clone with a few counts. The chain recombines TRBV28 with TRBJ2-7; no clear D gene. This CDR3 is built from 11 residues. V was cut by 7 bases and J by 3 bases, with 7 bases left in between. Germline-derived CDR1 and CDR2 are MDHEN and SYDVKM. In nucleotides, the CDR3 is TGTGCCAGCACAGAGAGCTACGAGCAGTACTTC. It translates to CASTESYEQYF.

The chain combines TRBV6-1 with TRBJ2-1; 10 bases match TRBD2. V was pared by 2 bases and J by 11 bases, with 9 bases of the junction left unmatched. Looked up from germline, CDR1 is MNHNS and CDR2 is SASEGT. The CDR3 is 15 residues long. The CDR3 here is CASSEPGLAIPKQFF. In DNA form, the CDR3 reads TGTGCCAGCAGTGAACCGGGACTAGCGATCCCTAAGCAGTTCTTC.

This rearrangement joins TRBV19 to TRBJ1-6; a possible D gene is TRBD1 (5 bases). The CDR3 loop spans 13 amino acids. The germline CDR1 and CDR2 sequences are LNHDA and SQIVND (reference sequence). V lost 6 bases and J 9 bases, leaving 12 bases between the germline ends. As DNA, the CDR3 is TGTGCCAGTAGAGAGATCCAGGGTTCACCCCTCCACTTT. Its translation is CASREIQGSPLHF.

This clone appeared once. The genes are TRBV11-1 and TRBJ2-4; 9 nucleotides align to TRBD2. V lost 4 bases, J lost 1 base, and 14 bases stayed unmatched. The CDR3 spans 19 residues. CDR1 and CDR2 (germline): SGHAT, FQDESV (reference sequence). CDR3 DNA: TGTGCCAGCAGCTCCGTAGACCCGGCGGGAGGGGGGGCCAAAAACATTCAGTACTTC. This encodes CASSSVDPAGGGAKNIQYF.

Here the CDR3 DNA reads TGTGCCAGCGCCGGGGCTGCGGGTGGCTACACCTTC. Translating it yields CASAGAAGGYTF. The chain couples TRBV6-5 to TRBJ1-2; D possibly corresponds to TRBD1 (5 bases). The CDR3 extends over 12 amino acids. Per germline, CDR1 MNHEY and CDR2 SVGAGI. V was pared by 8 bases and J by 7 bases, with 14 bases between.

This clone was observed once. The chain uses TRBV5-6 and TRBJ1-1; TRBD1 agrees at 9 bases. V trimming: 4 bases; J trimming: 4 bases; junction bases outside the gene matches: 8. The germline CDR1 and CDR2 sequences are SGHDT and YYEEEE. There are 15 residues in the CDR3. As DNA, the CDR3 is TGTGCCAGCAGCGTACCGGGACAGGGTCTCACTGAAGCTTTCTTT. Amino acid sequence: CASSVPGQGLTEAFF.

V usage is TRBV7-2 and J usage is TRBJ2-7; tentative D call: TRBD1 (5 bases). CDR1 and CDR2 (germline): SGHTA, FQGNSA. CDR3 size: 14 residues. V shed 5 bases and J shed 1 base, with 12 bases lying between them. The CDR3 DNA sequence: TGTGCCAGCAGCATTGACAGTACGTCCTACGAGCAGTACTTC. This translates into CASSIDSTSYEQYF.

The V gene is TRBV2, the J gene TRBJ2-4; the D is unclear. Trimming removed 7 bases at V and 5 bases at J, with 15 bases between. Germline CDR1 is SNHLY and CDR2 is FYNNEI. The CDR3 has 14 amino acids. DNA for the CDR3: TGTGCCAGCAAGCTTTCCAGCGCAGAAAACATTCAGTACTTC. Translating gives CASKLSSAENIQYF. The full variable domain, in which reference TRBV2 and TRBJ2-4 provide the parts outside the CDR3, is EPEVTQTPSHQVTQMGQEVILRCVPISNHLYFYWYRQILGQKVEFLVSFYNNEISEKSEIFDDQFSVERPDGSNFTLKIRSTKLEDSAMYFCASKLSSAENIQYFGAGTRLSVL.

J is TRBJ2-2 and V is TRBV10-3; TRBD2 agrees at 9 bases. V was pared by 5 bases and J by 1 base, with 5 bases of the junction left unmatched. Germline CDR1 is ENHRY and CDR2 is SYGVKD. The CDR3 covers 16 residues. The DNA for the CDR3 is TGTGCCATCAGTACAGAAGCGGGGGGGAACACCGGGGAGCTGTTTTTT. Translating gives CAISTEAGGNTGELFF.

The V and J genes are TRBV11-2 and TRBJ2-7, with TRBD1 matching 8 bases. V was pared by 5 bases and J by 3 bases, with 9 bases of the junction left unmatched. The CDR3 has 15 residues. Germline V gene sequence: CDR1 SGHAT, CDR2 FQNNGV. The CDR3 sequence is CASSEPGGSIYEQYF. CDR3 nucleotide sequence: TGTGCCAGCAGCGAACCAGGGGGCTCCATCTACGAGCAGTACTTC.

V gene TRBV7-9 combines with J gene TRBJ2-7, with 10 bases fitting TRBD1. V shed 5 bases and J 5 bases; nucleotides not matched to a gene: 12. The CDR3 runs to 16 residues. Germline V gives CDR1 SEHNR, CDR2 FQNEAQ (reference sequence). CDR3 residues: CASSHLRDRGTHEQYF. Here the CDR3 DNA reads TGTGCCAGCAGCCACCTCCGGGACAGGGGTACCCACGAGCAGTACTTC. The entire variable domain, with the rest obtained from reference TRBV7-9 and TRBJ2-7, is as follows: DTGVSQNPRHKITKRGQNVTFRCDPISEHNRLYWYRQTLGQGPEFLTYFQNEAQLEKSRLLSDRFSAERPKGSFSTLEIQRTEQGDSAMYLCASSHLRDRGTHEQYFGPGTRLTVT.

CDR3 region: CASSLKTDSPYGYTF. DNA of the CDR3: TGCGCCAGCAGCTTGAAGACGGACAGCCCCTATGGCTACACCTTC. V usage is TRBV5-1 and J usage is TRBJ1-2; tentatively, D is TRBD1 (6 bases). CDR1 is SGHRS, CDR2 YFSETQ, per germline. Trimming removed 1 base at V and 4 bases at J, with 14 bases between. The CDR3 contains 15 residues.

There are a few counts of this clone. V usage is TRBV6-1 and J usage is TRBJ1-4; TRBD1 matches 8 bases. Germline V gene sequence: CDR1 MNHNS, CDR2 SASEGT. V shed 3 bases, J shed 11 bases, and the junction held 14 bases outside the gene matches. The CDR3 totals 16 residues. The CDR3 loop is CASSDQSGTGGWKLFF. CDR3 nucleotide sequence: TGTGCCAGCAGTGATCAGTCCGGGACAGGAGGGTGGAAACTGTTTTTT.

On this clone itself: At the DNA level, this CDR3 is encoded by other sequences in the same sample as well. The chain couples TRBV2 to TRBJ2-2; the D gene is possibly TRBD1 (7 bases). The CDR3 loop spans 12 amino acids. The germline V and J ends were trimmed by 9 bases and 8 bases, with 13 bases remaining between them. Germline V gives CDR1 SNHLY, CDR2 FYNNEI. The chain's CDR3 is CASLQGTGELFF. Here the CDR3 DNA reads TGTGCCAGTCTACAGGGGACTGGGGAGCTGTTTTTT.

This clone is medium-sized (0.01 to 0.1%) in the sample. V usage is TRBV2 and J usage is TRBJ2-2; D gene uncertain. V gave up 8 bases and J gave up 8 bases, with 12 bases separating them. Germline V CDR1 and CDR2: SNHLY, FYNNEI. The CDR3 totals 12 residues. In DNA, the CDR3 is TGTGCCAGCCTTGGGGTGCCGGGGGAGCTGTTTTTT. As protein: CASLGVPGELFF. Filled out from reference TRBV2 and TRBJ2-2, the complete variable domain reads EPEVTQTPSHQVTQMGQEVILRCVPISNHLYFYWYRQILGQKVEFLVSFYNNEISEKSEIFDDQFSVERPDGSNFTLKIRSTKLEDSAMYFCASLGVPGELFFGEGSRLTVL.

Turning to this clone: At one end, the junction sequence differs from germline, possibly due to a read error. The chain couples TRBV6-5 to TRBJ1-5; tentatively, D is TRBD1 (6 bases). From germline, CDR1 is MNHEY and CDR2 SVGAGI. CDR3 size: 12 residues. CDR3 residues: CASSDGSRTVVF. The CDR3 nucleotides are TGTGCCAGCAGTGATGGGTCGCGGACAGTTGTTTTT.

CDR3 region: CASGSYTGELFF. CDR3 DNA sequence: TGTGCCAGCGGGAGTTACACCGGGGAGCTGTTTTTT. This chain links TRBV6-1 with TRBJ2-2, with D maybe TRBD2 (5 bases). Germline assignment: CDR1 MNHNS and CDR2 SASEGT. The CDR3 sequence is 12 residues long. Trimming took off 8 bases at V and 3 bases at J, with 7 bases between the two ends.

The chain couples TRBV11-3 to TRBJ2-1, with D uncertain. The CDR3 is 15 amino acids. Germline-derived CDR1 and CDR2 are SGHNT and YENEEA. With 3 bases removed from V and 0 bases from J, the gap between germline ends came to 9 bases. The CDR3 is CASSLMRISYNEQFF. The CDR3 nucleotides are TGTGCCAGCAGCTTGATGAGAATCTCCTACAATGAGCAGTTCTTC.

The table lists this clone with a few counts. The chain employs TRBV6-4 and TRBJ2-3; 9 positions agree with TRBD2. The CDR3 is 15 amino acids. J gave up 4 bases and V 11 bases, and 13 bases lay outside the gene matches. Germline CDR1 and CDR2: MRHNA and SNTAGT. The CDR3 DNA follows: TGTGCCTCCCGGCGGTCGGGACTAGCTGCAGATACGCAGTATTTT. Amino acid sequence: CASRRSGLAADTQYF.

This clone was counted a single time. The chain carries TRBV7-9 and TRBJ2-7; 9 nucleotides line up with TRBD1. This CDR3 is 15 amino acids long. J lost 4 bases, V lost 5 bases, and 9 bases had no gene match. Germline assignment: CDR1 SEHNR and CDR2 FQNEAQ (reference sequence). The CDR3 spells CASSQTRDRVYEQYF. The CDR3, as DNA: TGTGCCAGCAGCCAAACCCGGGACAGGGTTTACGAGCAGTACTTC.